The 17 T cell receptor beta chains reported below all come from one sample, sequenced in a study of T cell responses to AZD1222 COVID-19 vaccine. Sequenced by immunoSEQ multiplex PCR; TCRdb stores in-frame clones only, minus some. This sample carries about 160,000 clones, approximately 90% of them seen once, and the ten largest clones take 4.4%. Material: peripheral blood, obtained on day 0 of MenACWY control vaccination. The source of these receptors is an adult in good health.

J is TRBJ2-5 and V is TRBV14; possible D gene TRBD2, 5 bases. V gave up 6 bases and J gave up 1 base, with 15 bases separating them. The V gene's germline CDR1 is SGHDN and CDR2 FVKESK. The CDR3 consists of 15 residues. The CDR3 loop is CASSHILTSQETQYF. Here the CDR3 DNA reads TGTGCCAGCAGTCATATTCTCACTAGCCAAGAGACCCAGTACTTC. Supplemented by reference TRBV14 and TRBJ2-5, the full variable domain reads EAGVTQFPSHSVIEKGQTVTLRCDPISGHDNLYWYRRVMGKEIKFLLHFVKESKQDESGMPNNRFLAERTGGTYSTLKVQPAELEDSGVYFCASSHILTSQETQYFGPGTRLLVL.

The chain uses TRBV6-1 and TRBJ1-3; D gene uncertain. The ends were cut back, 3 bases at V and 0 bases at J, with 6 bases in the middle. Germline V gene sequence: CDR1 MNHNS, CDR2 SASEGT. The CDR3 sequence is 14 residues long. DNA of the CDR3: TGTGCCAGCAGTGACACAGACTCTGGAAACACCATATATTTT. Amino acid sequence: CASSDTDSGNTIYF.

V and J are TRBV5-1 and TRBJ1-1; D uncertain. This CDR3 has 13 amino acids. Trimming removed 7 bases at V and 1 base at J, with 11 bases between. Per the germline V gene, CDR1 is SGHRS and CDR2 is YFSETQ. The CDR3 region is CASQLKQNTEAFF. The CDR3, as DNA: TGCGCCAGCCAGCTAAAACAGAACACTGAAGCTTTCTTT.

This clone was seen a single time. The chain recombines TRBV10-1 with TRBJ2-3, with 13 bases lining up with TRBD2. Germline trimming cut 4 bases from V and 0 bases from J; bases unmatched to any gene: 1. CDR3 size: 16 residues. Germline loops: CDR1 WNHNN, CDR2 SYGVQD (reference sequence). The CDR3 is CASSGGLAGSTDTQYF. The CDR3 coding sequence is TGCGCCAGCAGTGGGGGACTAGCGGGGAGCACAGATACGCAGTATTTT.

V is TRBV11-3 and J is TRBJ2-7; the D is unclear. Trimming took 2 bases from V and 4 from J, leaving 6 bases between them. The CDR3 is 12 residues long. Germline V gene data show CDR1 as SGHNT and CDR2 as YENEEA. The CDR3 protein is CASSLSKYEQYF. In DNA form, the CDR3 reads TGTGCCAGCAGCTTATCGAAGTACGAGCAGTACTTC. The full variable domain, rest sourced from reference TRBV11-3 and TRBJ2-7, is EAGVVQSPRYKIIEKKQPVAFWCNPISGHNTLYWYLQNLGQGPELLIRYENEEAVDDSQLPKDRFSAERLKGVDSTLKIQPAELGDSAVYLCASSLSKYEQYFGPGTRLTVT.

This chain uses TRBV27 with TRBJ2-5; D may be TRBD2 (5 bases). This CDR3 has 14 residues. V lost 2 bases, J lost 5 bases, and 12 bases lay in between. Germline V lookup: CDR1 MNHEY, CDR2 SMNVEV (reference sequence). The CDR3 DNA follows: TGTGCCAGCAGTTTACGCAGGACTTCGGAGACCCAGTACTTC. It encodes CASSLRRTSETQYF.

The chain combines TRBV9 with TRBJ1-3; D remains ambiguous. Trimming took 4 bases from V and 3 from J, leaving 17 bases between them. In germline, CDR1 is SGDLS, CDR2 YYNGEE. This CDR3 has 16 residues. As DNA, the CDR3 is TGTGCCAGCAGCCCCTCCGCCGGAGGGCATGGAAACACCATATATTTT. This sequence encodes CASSPSAGGHGNTIYF.

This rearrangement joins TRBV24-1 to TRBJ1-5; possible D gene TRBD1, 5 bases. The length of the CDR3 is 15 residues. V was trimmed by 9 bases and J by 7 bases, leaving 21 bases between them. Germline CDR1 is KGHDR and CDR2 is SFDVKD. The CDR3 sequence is CATGGLGQGSQPQHF. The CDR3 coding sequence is TGTGCCACCGGCGGGCTAGGGCAGGGCAGCCAGCCCCAGCATTTT.

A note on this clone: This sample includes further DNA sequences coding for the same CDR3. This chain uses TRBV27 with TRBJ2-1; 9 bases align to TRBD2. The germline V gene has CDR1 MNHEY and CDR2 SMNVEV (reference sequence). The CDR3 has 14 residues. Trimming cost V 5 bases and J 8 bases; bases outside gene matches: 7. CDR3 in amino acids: CASSPGLAIDEQFF. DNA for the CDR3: TGTGCCAGCAGTCCGGGACTAGCTATCGATGAGCAGTTCTTC.

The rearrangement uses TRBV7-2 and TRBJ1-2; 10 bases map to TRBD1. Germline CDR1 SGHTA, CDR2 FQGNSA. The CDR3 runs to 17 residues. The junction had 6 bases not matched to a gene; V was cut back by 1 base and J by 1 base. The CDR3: CASSLGGQGDFNYGYTF. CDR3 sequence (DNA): TGTGCCAGCAGCTTAGGTGGACAGGGGGATTTTAACTATGGCTACACCTTC.

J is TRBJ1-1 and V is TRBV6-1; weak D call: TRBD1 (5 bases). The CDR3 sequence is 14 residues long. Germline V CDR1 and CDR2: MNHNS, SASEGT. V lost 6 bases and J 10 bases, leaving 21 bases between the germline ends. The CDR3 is CASSRGDARPAAFF. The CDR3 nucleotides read TGTGCCAGCAGCCGGGGGGACGCACGGCCGGCAGCTTTCTTT.

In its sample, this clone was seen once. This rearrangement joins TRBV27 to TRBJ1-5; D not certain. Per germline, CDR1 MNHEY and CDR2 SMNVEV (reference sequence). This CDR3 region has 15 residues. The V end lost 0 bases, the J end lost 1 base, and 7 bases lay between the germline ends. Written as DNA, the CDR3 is TGTGCCAGCAGTTTATCGTCAATAAGCAATCAGCCCCAGCATTTT. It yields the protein CASSLSSISNQPQHF.

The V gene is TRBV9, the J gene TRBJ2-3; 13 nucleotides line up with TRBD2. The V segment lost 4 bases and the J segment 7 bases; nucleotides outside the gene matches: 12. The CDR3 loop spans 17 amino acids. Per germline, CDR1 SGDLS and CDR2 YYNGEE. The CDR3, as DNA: TGTGCCAGCAGCTCAACAGGGACTAGCGGGATAATGAATACGCAGTATTTT. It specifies CASSSTGTSGIMNTQYF.

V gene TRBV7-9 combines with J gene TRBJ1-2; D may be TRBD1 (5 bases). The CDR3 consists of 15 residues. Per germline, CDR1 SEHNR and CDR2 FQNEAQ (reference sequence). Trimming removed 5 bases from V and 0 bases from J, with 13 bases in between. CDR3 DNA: TGTGCCAGCAGCCGGGGGTGGGAAGCTAACTATGGCTACACCTTC. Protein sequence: CASSRGWEANYGYTF.

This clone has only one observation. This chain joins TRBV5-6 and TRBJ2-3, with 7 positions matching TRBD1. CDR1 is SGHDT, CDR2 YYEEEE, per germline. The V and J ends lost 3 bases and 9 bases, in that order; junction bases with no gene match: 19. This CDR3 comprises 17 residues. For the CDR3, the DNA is TGTGCCAGCAGCTCACGTTTGGGACAGCCTTCTCGGAGGACGCAGTATTTT. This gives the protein CASSSRLGQPSRRTQYF.

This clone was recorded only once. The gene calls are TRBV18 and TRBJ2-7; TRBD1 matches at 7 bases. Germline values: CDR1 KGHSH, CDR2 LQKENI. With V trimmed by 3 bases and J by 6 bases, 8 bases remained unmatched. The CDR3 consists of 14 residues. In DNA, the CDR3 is TGTGCCAGCTCACCTGACAGGGCGACGGCCGAGCAGTACTTC. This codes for CASSPDRATAEQYF. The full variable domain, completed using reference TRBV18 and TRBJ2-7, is NAGVMQNPRHLVRRRGQEARLRCSPMKGHSHVYWYRQLPEEGLKFMVYLQKENIIDESGMPKERFSAEFPKEGPSILRIQQVVRGDSAAYFCASSPDRATAEQYFGPGTRLTVT.

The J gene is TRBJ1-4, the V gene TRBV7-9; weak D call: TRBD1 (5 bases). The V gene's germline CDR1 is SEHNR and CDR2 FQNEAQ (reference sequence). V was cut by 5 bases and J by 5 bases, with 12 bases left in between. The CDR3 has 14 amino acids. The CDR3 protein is CASSLGQGNEKLFF. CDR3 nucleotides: TGTGCCAGCAGCCTTGGGCAGGGAAATGAAAAACTGTTTTTT.